This TCR beta chain originates from a study of glioma-infiltrating T cells. Study results and limitations: Gliomas, especially low-grade, showed above-expected tissue-blood divergence; non-neoplastic patients showed below. Tissue and blood shared very few CDR3 sequences.

The iRepertoire nested amplicon-rescue multiplex PCR amplified TCR alpha and beta CDR3s from RNA. One-step reverse transcription and amplification started from around 100-400 ng of tissue mRNA or PBMC total RNA. TCRdb passed the multiplex PCR reads through MiXCR, listing each CDR3 protein once. This sample has some 160,000 distinct CDR3 sequences, with more than 35% found just once. This CDR3 has 11 amino acids. From germline, CDR1 is SGHTA and CDR2 FQGNSA. Trimming removed 1 base at V and 5 bases at J, with 2 bases between. Many counts were recorded for this clonotype. Its antigen is unknown. The material sequenced was glioma tissue, nonneoplastic brain tissue, or PBMCs (not recorded which). This receptor was taken from a human donor with low-grade glioma or glioblastoma, undergoing nonglioma brain surgery, or in good health (not recorded which). The chain has TRBV7-2 and TRBJ2-5; no clear D. CDR3 sequence reads: CASSLVETQYF. Here the CDR3 DNA reads TGTGCCAGCAGCTTAGTGGAGACCCAGTACTTC.